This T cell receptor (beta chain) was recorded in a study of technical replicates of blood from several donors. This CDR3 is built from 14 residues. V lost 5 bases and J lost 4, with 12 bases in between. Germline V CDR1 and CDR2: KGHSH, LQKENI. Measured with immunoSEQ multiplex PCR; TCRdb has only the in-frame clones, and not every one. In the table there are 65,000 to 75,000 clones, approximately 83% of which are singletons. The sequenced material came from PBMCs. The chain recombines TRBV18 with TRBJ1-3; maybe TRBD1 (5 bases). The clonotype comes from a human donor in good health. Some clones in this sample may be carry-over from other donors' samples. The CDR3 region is CASSGATQGNTIYF. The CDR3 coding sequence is TGTGCCAGCTCAGGGGCCACCCAGGGAAACACCATATATTTT.